The 14 T cell receptor beta chains listed next were all sequenced from one sample in a study of blood T cell repertoires in COVID-19. The data were produced by immunoSEQ multiplex PCR, yet TCRdb's version contains in-frame clones alone and is incomplete. The table has about 190,000 clones, around 89% seen once. Sequenced: peripheral blood. The origin of the receptors is a human donor in a cohort sampled during active COVID-19.

The V call is TRBV10-3, the J call TRBJ2-1; the match to TRBD2 covers 10 bases. Germline V gene lookup returns CDR1 ENHRY and CDR2 SYGVKD. Trimming at V came to 0 bases and at J to 7 bases, leaving 9 bases not matched to a gene. This CDR3 is built from 17 residues. The CDR3: CAISESTLASGRNEQFF. The CDR3 DNA is TGTGCCATCAGTGAGTCGACTCTGGCTAGCGGGAGAAATGAGCAGTTCTTC.

The V and J genes are TRBV19 and TRBJ1-4; 11 bases line up with TRBD1. CDR1 is LNHDA and CDR2 is SQIVND in the germline V gene (reference sequence). V lost 9 bases to trimming and J lost 7 bases; unmatched junction nucleotides: 13. The CDR3 totals 16 residues. The CDR3 coding sequence is TGTGCCAGCGCGGGGACAGGGGGAAGTAGGGGTGAAAAACTGTTTTTT. It yields the protein CASAGTGGSRGEKLFF.

The chain links TRBV7-2 to TRBJ2-1, with D possibly matching TRBD2 (5 bases). The CDR3 contains 15 residues. Germline V gives CDR1 SGHTA, CDR2 FQGNSA. Trimming took 6 bases from V and 7 from J, leaving 19 bases between them. The CDR3 DNA is TGTGCCAGCAGTTCTCTTGTTCGGGTAGCGAATGAGCAGTTCTTC. Its protein is CASSSLVRVANEQFF.

The chain links TRBV3-1 (or the pseudogene TRBV3-2) to TRBJ2-2, with 9 bases identical to TRBD2. There are 17 residues in the CDR3. J lost 6 bases, V lost 2 bases, and 10 bases had no gene match. Germline V gene sequence: CDR1 LGHDT, CDR2 YNNKEL (reference sequence). In DNA, the CDR3 is TGTGCCAGCAGCCAAAGGGGGGGACTAGCTGTCCCCGGGGAGCTGTTTTTT. Translated, it gives CASSQRGGLAVPGELFF.

V and J are TRBV7-9 and TRBJ1-2, with 8 nucleotides matching TRBD1. The CDR3 is 16 amino acids. Germline CDR1 and CDR2: SEHNR and FQNEAQ (reference sequence). V was clipped by 5 bases and J by 2 bases; unmatched bases: 10. CDR3 sequence reads: CASSRTAGGQNYGYTF. The CDR3 coding sequence is TGTGCCAGCAGCCGAACCGCAGGGGGCCAAAACTATGGCTACACCTTC.

Points on this clone: The junction does not match germline at one end; this may be a read error. The chain links TRBV10-3 to TRBJ1-2; D is ambiguous. The V gene's germline CDR1 is ENHRY and CDR2 SYGVKD. The CDR3 covers 16 residues. CDR3 DNA: TGTGCCATCAGAGAGTCCGAGGGCCAGCTTAACTATGGCTACACCTTC. Translated: CAIRESEGQLNYGYTF.

This rearrangement joins TRBV7-6 to TRBJ2-1; 9 bases agree with TRBD1. This CDR3 has 18 amino acids. Germline V gives CDR1 SGHVS, CDR2 FNYEAQ. The V segment lost 1 base and the J segment 4 bases; nucleotides outside the gene matches: 11. CDR3 in DNA: TGTGCCAGCAGCTTAGATACGAGGGGACAGGGAAAATACAATGAGCAGTTCTTC. It specifies CASSLDTRGQGKYNEQFF.

CDR3 sequence (DNA): TGTGCCAGCAGCTTGGAGGGTAGGGGTGGGGATGAGCAGTTCTTC. It is translated as CASSLEGRGGDEQFF. V is TRBV5-5 and J is TRBJ2-1; possible D gene TRBD1, 5 bases. CDR1 SGHKS and CDR2 YYEKEE come from the germline V gene (reference sequence). Between the trimmed V and J ends, which lost 0 bases and 8 bases, there was a span of 15 bases. The CDR3 is made up of 15 amino acids.

The V and J genes are TRBV4-1 and TRBJ1-5; D not resolved. The CDR3 is 14 residues long. CDR1 and CDR2 (germline): MGHRA, YSYEKL. V was clipped by 1 base and J by 2 bases, with 6 bases between them. The CDR3 is CASSQGQRNQPQHF. CDR3 nucleotide sequence: TGCGCCAGCAGCCAAGGACAACGCAATCAGCCCCAGCATTTT.

The chain uses TRBV10-3 and TRBJ2-3; a possible D gene is TRBD1 (6 bases). This CDR3 spans 15 amino acids. Germline CDR1 and CDR2: ENHRY and SYGVKD. The ends were cut back, 8 bases at V and 3 bases at J, with 18 bases in the middle. CDR3 sequence reads: CAIGRAGDTTDTQYF. The DNA for the CDR3 is TGTGCCATCGGGAGAGCAGGGGATACGACAGATACGCAGTATTTT.

The chain carries TRBV27 and TRBJ1-2, with D possibly TRBD1 on 6 matching bases. V gave up 1 base and J gave up 4 bases, with 7 bases separating them. The CDR3 length is 13 residues. CDR1 and CDR2 from the germline V gene are MNHEY and SMNVEV (reference sequence). The DNA for the CDR3 is TGTGCCAGCAGTTTATTACAGGGCTATGGCTACACCTTC. It codes for CASSLLQGYGYTF.

J is TRBJ2-7 and V is TRBV6-5, with D perhaps TRBD1 (5 bases). The CDR3 is 15 residues long. Germline CDR1 reads MNHEY; CDR2 reads SVGAGI. V lost 0 bases to trimming and J lost 2 bases, with 11 bases between them. The CDR3 is CASSYSGGQAYEQYF. The CDR3 bases are TGTGCCAGCAGTTACTCCGGCGGACAAGCCTACGAGCAGTACTTC.

This clone has just one count. The rearrangement links TRBV7-9 to TRBJ1-5; TRBD1 agrees at 8 bases. V trimming: 1 base; J trimming: 8 bases; junction bases outside the gene matches: 4. The CDR3 runs to 14 residues. Germline lookup yields CDR1 SEHNR and CDR2 FQNEAQ (reference sequence). The CDR3 bases are TGTGCCAGCAGCTTAGGGACAGGGTTCGAGCCCCAGCATTTT. Its translation: CASSLGTGFEPQHF.

V is TRBV6-6 and J is TRBJ1-3, with 8 bases identical to TRBD1. The ends lost 6 bases at V and 2 bases at J; junction bases unmatched: 15. The CDR3 runs to 18 residues. The germline CDR1 and CDR2 sequences are MNHNY and SVGAGI (reference sequence). The CDR3 nucleotides read TGTGCCAGCAGCCGACCACCGGGACAGGCTGGCCCTGGAAACACCATATATTTT. Translation gives CASSRPPGQAGPGNTIYF.